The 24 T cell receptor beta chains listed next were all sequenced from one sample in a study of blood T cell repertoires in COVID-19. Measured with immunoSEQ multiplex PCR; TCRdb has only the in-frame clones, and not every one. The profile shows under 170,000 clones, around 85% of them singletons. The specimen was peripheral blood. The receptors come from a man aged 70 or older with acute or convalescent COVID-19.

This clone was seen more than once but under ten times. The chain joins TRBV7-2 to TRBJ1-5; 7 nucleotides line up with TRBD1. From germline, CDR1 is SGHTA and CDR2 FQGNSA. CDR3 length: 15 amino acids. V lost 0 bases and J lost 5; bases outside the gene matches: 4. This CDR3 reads CASSLAGQIDQPQHF. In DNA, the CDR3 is TGTGCCAGCAGCTTAGCGGGACAGATAGATCAGCCCCAGCATTTT.

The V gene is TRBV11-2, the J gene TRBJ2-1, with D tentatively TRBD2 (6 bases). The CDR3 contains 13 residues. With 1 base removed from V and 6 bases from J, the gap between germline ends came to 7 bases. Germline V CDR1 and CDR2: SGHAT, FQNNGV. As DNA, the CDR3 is TGTGCCAGCAGCTTAGGGCGGGGCAATGAGCAGTTCTTC. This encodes CASSLGRGNEQFF. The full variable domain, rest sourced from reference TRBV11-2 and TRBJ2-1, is EAGVAQSPRYKIIEKRQSVAFWCNPISGHATLYWYQQILGQGPKLLIQFQNNGVVDDSQLPKDRFSAERLKGVDSTLKIQPAKLEDSAVYLCASSLGRGNEQFFGPGTRLTVL.

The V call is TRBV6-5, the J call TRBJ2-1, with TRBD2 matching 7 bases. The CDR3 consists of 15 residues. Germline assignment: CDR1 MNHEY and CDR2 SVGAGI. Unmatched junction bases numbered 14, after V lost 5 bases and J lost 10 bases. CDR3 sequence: CASSRAGPSQSEQFF. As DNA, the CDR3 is TGTGCCAGCAGTAGAGCGGGACCATCCCAGAGCGAGCAGTTCTTC.

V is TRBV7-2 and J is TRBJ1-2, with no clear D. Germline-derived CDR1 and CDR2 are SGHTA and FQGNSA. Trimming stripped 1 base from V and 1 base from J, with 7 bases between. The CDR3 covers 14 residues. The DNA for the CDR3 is TGTGCCAGCAGCTTAGAGCAGGATAACTATGGCTACACCTTC. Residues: CASSLEQDNYGYTF.

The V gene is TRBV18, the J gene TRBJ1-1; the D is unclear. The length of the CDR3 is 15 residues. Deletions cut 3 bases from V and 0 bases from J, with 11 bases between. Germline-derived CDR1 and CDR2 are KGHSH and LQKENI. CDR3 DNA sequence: TGTGCCAGCTCACCCGCCGGGTTTGTGAACACTGAAGCTTTCTTT. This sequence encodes CASSPAGFVNTEAFF.

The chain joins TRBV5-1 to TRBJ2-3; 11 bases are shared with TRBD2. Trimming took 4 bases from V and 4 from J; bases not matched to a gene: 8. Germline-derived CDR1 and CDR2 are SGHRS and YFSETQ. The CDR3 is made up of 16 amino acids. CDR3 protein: CASSIYSGGGADTQYF. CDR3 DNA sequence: TGCGCCAGCAGCATATATAGCGGGGGGGGCGCAGATACGCAGTATTTT.

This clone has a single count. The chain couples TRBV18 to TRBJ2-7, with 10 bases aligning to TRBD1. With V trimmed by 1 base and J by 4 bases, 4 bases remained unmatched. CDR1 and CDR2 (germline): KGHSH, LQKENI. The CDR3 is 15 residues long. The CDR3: CASSPRDRGLYEQYF. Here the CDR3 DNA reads TGTGCCAGCTCACCACGCGACAGGGGGCTATACGAGCAGTACTTC.

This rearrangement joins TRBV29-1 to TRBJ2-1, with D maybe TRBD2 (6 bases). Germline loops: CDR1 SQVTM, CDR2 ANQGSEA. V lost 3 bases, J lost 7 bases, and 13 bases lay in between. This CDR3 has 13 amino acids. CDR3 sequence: CSVDTGVGNEQFF. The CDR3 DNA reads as TGCAGCGTTGATACGGGAGTGGGAAATGAGCAGTTCTTC.

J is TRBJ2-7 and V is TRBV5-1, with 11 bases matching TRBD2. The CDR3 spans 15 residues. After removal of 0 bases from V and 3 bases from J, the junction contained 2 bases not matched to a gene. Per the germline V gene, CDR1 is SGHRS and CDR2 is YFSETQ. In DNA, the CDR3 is TGCGCCAGCAGCTTGGTTGGACTAGCGGGCTACGAGCAGTACTTC. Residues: CASSLVGLAGYEQYF.

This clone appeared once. This CDR3 reads CASSDRVTTGELFF. DNA of the CDR3: TGCGCCAGCAGCGACCGGGTCACCACCGGGGAGCTGTTTTTT. This chain uses TRBV5-1 with TRBJ2-2; D is unresolved. V lost 4 bases to trimming and J lost 4 bases, with 11 bases between them. This CDR3 contains 14 residues. CDR1 and CDR2 from the germline V gene are SGHRS and YFSETQ. The full variable domain, in which reference TRBV5-1 and TRBJ2-2 provide the parts outside the CDR3, is KAGVTQTPRYLIKTRGQQVTLSCSPISGHRSVSWYQQTPGQGLQFLFEYFSETQRNKGNFPGRFSGRQFSNSRSEMNVSTLELGDSALYLCASSDRVTTGELFFGEGSRLTVL.

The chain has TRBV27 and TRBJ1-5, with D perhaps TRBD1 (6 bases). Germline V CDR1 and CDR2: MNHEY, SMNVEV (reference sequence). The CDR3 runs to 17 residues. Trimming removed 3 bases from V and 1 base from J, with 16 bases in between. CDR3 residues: CASSFFPSTGSNQPQHF. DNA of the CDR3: TGTGCCAGCAGTTTTTTCCCTTCTACAGGGAGCAATCAGCCCCAGCATTTT.

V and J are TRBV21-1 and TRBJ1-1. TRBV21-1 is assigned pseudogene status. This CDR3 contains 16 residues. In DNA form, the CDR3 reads TGTGCCAGCAGCAAAGTCGTCGCAGGCGGGGGCACTGAAGCTTTCTTT. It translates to CASSKVVAGGGTEAFF.

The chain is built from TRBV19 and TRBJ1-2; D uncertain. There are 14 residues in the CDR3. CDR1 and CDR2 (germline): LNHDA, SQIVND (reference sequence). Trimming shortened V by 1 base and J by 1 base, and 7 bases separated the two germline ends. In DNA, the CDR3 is TGTGCCAGTAGTATAGTCGGTAGTAACTATGGCTACACCTTC. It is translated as CASSIVGSNYGYTF.

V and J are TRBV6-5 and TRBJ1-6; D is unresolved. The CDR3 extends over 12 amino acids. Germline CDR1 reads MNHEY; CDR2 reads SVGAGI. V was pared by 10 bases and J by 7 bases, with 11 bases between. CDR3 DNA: TGTGCCACCGCGGCCCGCAATTCACCCCTCCACTTT. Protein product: CATAARNSPLHF.

The CDR3 DNA follows: TGTGCCAGCAGCTTAGAGGGGTGGGCGAACACTGAAGCTTTCTTT. Protein sequence: CASSLEGWANTEAFF. The rearrangement uses TRBV7-2 and TRBJ1-1; possible D gene TRBD1, 5 bases. With 1 base removed from V and 1 base from J, the gap between germline ends came to 10 bases. Germline values: CDR1 SGHTA, CDR2 FQGNSA. The CDR3 is 15 amino acids.

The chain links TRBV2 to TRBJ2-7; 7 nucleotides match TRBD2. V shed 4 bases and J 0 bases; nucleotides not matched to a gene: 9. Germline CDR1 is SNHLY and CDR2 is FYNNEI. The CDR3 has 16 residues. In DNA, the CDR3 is TGTGCCAGCAGTGGCCTTGGTAGCGGGCTCTCCTACGAGCAGTACTTC. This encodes CASSGLGSGLSYEQYF.

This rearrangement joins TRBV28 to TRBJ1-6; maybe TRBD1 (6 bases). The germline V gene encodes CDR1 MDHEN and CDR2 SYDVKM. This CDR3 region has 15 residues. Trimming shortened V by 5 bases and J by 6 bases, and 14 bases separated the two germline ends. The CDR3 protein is CASSPQGLINSPLHF. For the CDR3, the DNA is TGTGCCAGCAGTCCACAGGGTCTAATTAATTCACCCCTCCACTTT.

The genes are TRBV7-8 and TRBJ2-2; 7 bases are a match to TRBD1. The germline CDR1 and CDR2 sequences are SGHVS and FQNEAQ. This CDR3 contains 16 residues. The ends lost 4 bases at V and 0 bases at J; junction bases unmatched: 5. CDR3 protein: CASSSQGQPNTGELFF. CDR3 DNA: TGTGCCAGCAGCTCCCAGGGACAGCCGAACACCGGGGAGCTGTTTTTT.

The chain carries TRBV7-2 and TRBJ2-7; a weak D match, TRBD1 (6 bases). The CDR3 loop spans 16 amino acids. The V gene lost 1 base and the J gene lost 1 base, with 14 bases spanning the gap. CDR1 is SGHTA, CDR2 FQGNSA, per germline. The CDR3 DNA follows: TGTGCCAGCAGCTTAGGGGCAGGGGCCAATTCCTACGAGCAGTACTTC. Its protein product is CASSLGAGANSYEQYF. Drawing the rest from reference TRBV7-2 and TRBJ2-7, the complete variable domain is GAGVSQSPSNKVTEKGKDVELRCDPISGHTALYWYRQSLGQGLEFLIYFQGNSAPDKSGLPSDRFSAERTGGSVSTLTIQRTQQEDSAVYLCASSLGAGANSYEQYFGPGTRLTVT.

DNA for the CDR3: TGTGCCAGCAGCCGCACCGGGACTCCGAGCTCCTACAATGAGCAGTTCTTC. It is translated as CASSRTGTPSSYNEQFF. This chain uses TRBV5-4 with TRBJ2-1; D possibly corresponds to TRBD2 (6 bases). CDR1 SGHNT and CDR2 YYREEE come from the germline V gene (reference sequence). The germline V and J ends were trimmed by 4 bases and 0 bases, with 17 bases remaining between them. The CDR3 length is 17 residues. Full variable domain (remainder filled in from reference TRBV5-4 and TRBJ2-1): ETGVTQSPTHLIKTRGQQVTLRCSSQSGHNTVSWYQQALGQGPQFIFQYYREEENGRGNFPPRFSGLQFPNYSSELNVNALELDDSALYLCASSRTGTPSSYNEQFFGPGTRLTVL.

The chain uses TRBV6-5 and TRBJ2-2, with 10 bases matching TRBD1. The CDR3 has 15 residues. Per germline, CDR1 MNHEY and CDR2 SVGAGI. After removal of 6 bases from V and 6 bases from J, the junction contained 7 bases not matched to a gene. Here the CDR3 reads CASRADRGWPGELFF. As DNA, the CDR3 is TGTGCCAGCAGGGCGGACAGGGGGTGGCCCGGGGAGCTGTTTTTT.

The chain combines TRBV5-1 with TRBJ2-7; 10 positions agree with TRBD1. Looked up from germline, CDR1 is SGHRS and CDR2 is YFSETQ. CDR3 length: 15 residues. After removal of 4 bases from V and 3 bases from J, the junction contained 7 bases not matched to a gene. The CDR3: CASSVPGTGDYEQYF. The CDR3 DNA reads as TGCGCCAGCAGCGTGCCCGGGACAGGGGACTACGAGCAGTACTTC.

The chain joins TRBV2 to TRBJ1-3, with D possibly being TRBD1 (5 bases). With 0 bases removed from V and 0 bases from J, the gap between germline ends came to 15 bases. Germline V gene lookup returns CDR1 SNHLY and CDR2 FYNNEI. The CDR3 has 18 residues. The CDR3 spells CASSEAVFRGTSGNTIYF. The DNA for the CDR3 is TGTGCCAGCAGTGAAGCGGTTTTTAGGGGTACCTCTGGAAACACCATATATTTT.

The CDR3 reads CASSLRRANMNTEAFF. For the CDR3, the DNA is TGTGCCAGCAGCCTAAGGAGGGCGAATATGAACACTGAAGCTTTCTTT. This rearrangement joins TRBV11-2 to TRBJ1-1; D uncertain. CDR3 length equals 16 residues. From germline, CDR1 is SGHAT and CDR2 FQNNGV. V was shortened by 5 bases and J by 0 bases, with 16 bases between the two germline ends. Combining the CDR3 with reference TRBV11-2 and TRBJ1-1 gives the whole variable domain EAGVAQSPRYKIIEKRQSVAFWCNPISGHATLYWYQQILGQGPKLLIQFQNNGVVDDSQLPKDRFSAERLKGVDSTLKIQPAKLEDSAVYLCASSLRRANMNTEAFFGQGTRLTVV.